This T cell receptor beta chain was recovered during a study of blood T cell repertoires in COVID-19. At the level of the study: Italy, Spain and the United States were the sources of the convalescent and acute COVID-19 samples.

CDR3 length: 14 residues. CDR1 is SEHNR, CDR2 FQNEAQ, per germline (reference sequence). V gave up 8 bases and J gave up 1 base; unmatched junction bases: 3. Clones were read by immunoSEQ multiplex PCR, and TCRdb kept only the in-frame ones, dropping some. The repertoire holds about 190,000 clones, with roughly 77% as singletons. This receptor was obtained from a woman aged 45 to 65 with acute COVID-19. This rearrangement joins TRBV7-9 to TRBJ2-1, with 9 bases lining up with TRBD2. Sequencing input: PBMCs or T cells enriched from blood (not recorded which). This chain's CDR3 is CASGTSWSYNEQFF. The CDR3 region has the DNA TGTGCCAGCGGGACTAGCTGGTCCTACAATGAGCAGTTCTTC.